Presented here are 18 T cell receptor beta chains from one specimen sequenced in a study of blood T cell repertoires in COVID-19. TCRdb's copy holds only in-frame clones and misses some; the assay was immunoSEQ multiplex PCR. The sample carries some 78,000 clones, approximately 80% recorded once. Sequenced: peripheral blood. The source is a man between 60 and 70 years old with active or convalescent COVID-19.

The table lists this clone with a count of one. The chain links TRBV4-1 to TRBJ2-5; 8 bases align to TRBD2. J was trimmed by 2 bases and V by 5 bases; bases with no gene match: 10. The length of the CDR3 is 16 residues. Germline V lookup: CDR1 MGHRA, CDR2 YSYEKL. DNA of the CDR3: TGCGCCAGCAGCTCAGGCGGGGGGACGCAACAAGAGACCCAGTACTTC. Amino acid sequence: CASSSGGGTQQETQYF.

The chain has TRBV11-3 and TRBJ1-1; possibly TRBD1 for D (6 bases). V lost 5 bases and J lost 1, with 8 bases in between. This CDR3 has 13 residues. Germline loops: CDR1 SGHNT, CDR2 YENEEA. Here the CDR3 reads CASSLDRNTEAFF. As DNA, the CDR3 is TGTGCCAGCAGCCTGGACAGGAACACTGAAGCTTTCTTT.

J is TRBJ2-7 and V is TRBV5-8; D is unclear. The length of the CDR3 is 15 residues. The germline CDR1 and CDR2 sequences are SGHTS and YDEGEE. With 0 bases removed from V and 1 base from J, the gap between germline ends came to 11 bases. CDR3 loop: CASSLGRIHSYEQYF. CDR3 sequence (DNA): TGTGCCAGCAGCTTGGGCAGGATCCATTCCTACGAGCAGTACTTC.

CDR3 DNA: TGTGCCAGCAGCCTTACAGGGGACTTGGGTAATTCACCCCTCCACTTT. Translating it yields CASSLTGDLGNSPLHF. The rearrangement joins TRBV7-2 to TRBJ1-6; TRBD1 matches 7 bases. Germline V CDR1 and CDR2: SGHTA, FQGNSA. The ends lost 5 bases at V and 6 bases at J; junction bases unmatched: 10. This CDR3 region has 16 residues.

This chain joins TRBV11-1 and TRBJ2-1; 10 bases line up with TRBD2. The length of the CDR3 is 16 residues. Looked up from germline, CDR1 is SGHAT and CDR2 is FQDESV (reference sequence). V gave up 4 bases and J gave up 4 bases; unmatched junction bases: 7. CDR3 bases: TGTGCCAGCAGCTCAACCGGGACTAGCGATTACAATGAGCAGTTCTTC. Translating it yields CASSSTGTSDYNEQFF.

The chain uses TRBV24-1 and TRBJ1-1; D might be TRBD1 (5 bases). Trimming pared 2 bases from V and 5 bases from J, leaving 8 bases between. CDR3 length: 13 residues. Germline V gives CDR1 KGHDR, CDR2 SFDVKD. The CDR3 nucleotides read TGTGCCACCAGTGATTACTCAGGGACTGAAGCTTTCTTT. Protein sequence: CATSDYSGTEAFF.

This clone was detected once. The chain recombines TRBV18 with TRBJ1-5; TRBD1 aligns across 7 bases. This CDR3 is built from 14 residues. Per germline, CDR1 KGHSH and CDR2 LQKENI. J lost 7 bases, V lost 5 bases, and 8 bases had no gene match. The CDR3 nucleotides read TGTGCCAGCTCAGAGACAGGGAAAGACCAGCCCCAGCATTTT. Its translation is CASSETGKDQPQHF.

CDR3 nucleotide sequence: TGTGCCAGCAGCTTCCAGGCACAAGAGACCCAGTACTTC. As protein: CASSFQAQETQYF. The chain combines TRBV7-9 with TRBJ2-5; D remains unclear. The ends were cut back, 3 bases at V and 2 bases at J, with 7 bases in the middle. Germline assignment: CDR1 SEHNR and CDR2 FQNEAQ (reference sequence). The CDR3 covers 13 residues.

This clone was picked up a small number of times. This rearrangement joins TRBV4-3 to TRBJ1-2; D is unresolved. V was shortened by 4 bases and J by 2 bases, with 14 bases between the two germline ends. The CDR3 is made up of 15 amino acids. Germline lookup yields CDR1 LGHNA and CDR2 YSLEER. The CDR3 sequence is CASSPSRGGNYGYTF. CDR3 nucleotides: TGCGCCAGCAGCCCGTCCCGGGGAGGAAACTATGGCTACACCTTC.

The chain recombines TRBV11-1 with TRBJ1-2, with D maybe TRBD1 (6 bases). V was clipped by 5 bases and J by 3 bases, with 13 bases between them. The germline V gene encodes CDR1 SGHAT and CDR2 FQDESV (reference sequence). The CDR3 spans 14 residues. The CDR3 spells CASSPSQGHYGYTF. The CDR3 DNA reads as TGTGCCAGCAGCCCCTCCCAGGGGCACTATGGCTACACCTTC. The complete variable domain, with remaining parts taken from reference TRBV11-1 and TRBJ1-2, reads EAEVAQSPRYKITEKSQAVAFWCDPISGHATLYWYRQILGQGPELLVQFQDESVVDDSQLPKDRFSAERLKGVDSTLKIQPAELGDSAMYLCASSPSQGHYGYTFGSGTRLTVV.

This chain joins TRBV29-1 and TRBJ1-2; D possibly corresponds to TRBD1 (5 bases). The CDR3 runs to 12 residues. Germline CDR1 SQVTM, CDR2 ANQGSEA. V lost 4 bases, J lost 5 bases, and 11 bases lay in between. The CDR3 region has the DNA TGCAGCGTTGCAGGTGGGGGGTATGGCTACACCTTC. This sequence encodes CSVAGGGYGYTF.

As regards this clone: Other DNA sequences in the sample encode the same CDR3. This chain uses TRBV7-8 with TRBJ1-1; 7 bases fit TRBD1. The germline CDR1 and CDR2 sequences are SGHVS and FQNEAQ. After removal of 1 base from V and 1 base from J, the junction contained 0 bases not matched to a gene. The CDR3 has 14 amino acids. Here the CDR3 DNA reads TGTGCCAGCAGCTTAGGGACAGGGAACACTGAAGCTTTCTTT. This encodes CASSLGTGNTEAFF.

This clone was counted a single time. V usage is TRBV10-2 and J usage is TRBJ1-2, with TRBD1 matching 7 bases. Germline lookup yields CDR1 WSHSY and CDR2 SAAADI. This CDR3 has 14 residues. The junction had 6 bases not matched to a gene; V was cut back by 1 base and J by 7 bases. For the CDR3, the DNA is TGCGCCAGCAGTGAGTTGACAGGGCAGTTTGGCTACACCTTC. It codes for CASSELTGQFGYTF.

The CDR3 region has the DNA TGTGCCAGCAGCTTCGACAGGGATAAGCAGTTCTTC. Its protein product is CASSFDRDKQFF. V usage is TRBV7-2 and J usage is TRBJ2-1; 7 bases agree with TRBD1. Germline assignment: CDR1 SGHTA and CDR2 FQGNSA. The CDR3 extends over 12 amino acids. Trimming removed 3 bases from V and 11 bases from J; junction bases left unmatched: 4.

This chain links TRBV7-3 with TRBJ2-2; the D gene is possibly TRBD2 (6 bases). This CDR3 region has 13 residues. The germline CDR1 and CDR2 sequences are SGHTA and FQGTGA. Trimming cost V 8 bases and J 2 bases, with 9 bases left between them. CDR3 DNA: TGTGCCAGCGGAGGGGTTAACACCGGGGAGCTGTTTTTT. Residues: CASGGVNTGELFF.

V usage is TRBV7-9 and J usage is TRBJ1-3; 7 bases are a match to TRBD1. CDR3 length: 16 amino acids. The V gene's germline CDR1 is SEHNR and CDR2 FQNEAQ (reference sequence). J gave up 4 bases and V 5 bases, and 11 bases lay outside the gene matches. Written as DNA, the CDR3 is TGTGCCAGCAGCAAGGACAGGACTTACCCCGGAAACACCATATATTTT. This sequence encodes CASSKDRTYPGNTIYF.

In the case of this clone: A junction end diverges from the germline sequence, so it may reflect a read error. The chain carries TRBV9 and TRBJ2-3, with 8 bases identical to TRBD1. The length of the CDR3 is 16 residues. Germline CDR1 is SGDLS and CDR2 is YYNGEE. CDR3 sequence: CAGSLGPAGGSDTQYF. CDR3 DNA: TGTGCCGGCAGCCTGGGTCCGGCAGGGGGCTCAGATACGCAGTATTTT. The complete variable domain, with remaining parts taken from reference TRBV9 and TRBJ2-3, reads DSGVTQTPKHLITATGQRVTLRCSPRSGDLSVYWYQQSLDQGLQFLIQYYNGEERAKGNILERFSAQQFPDLHSELNLSSLELGDSALYFCAGSLGPAGGSDTQYFGPGTRLTVL.

This chain uses TRBV7-3 with TRBJ1-3; D remains ambiguous. Per the germline V gene, CDR1 is SGHTA and CDR2 is FQGTGA. V lost 3 bases and J 0 bases, leaving 6 bases between the germline ends. The CDR3 is 14 residues long. The CDR3 nucleotides are TGTGCCAGCAGCTTTTCCGGCTCTGGAAACACCATATATTTT. The encoded protein is CASSFSGSGNTIYF.